This TCR beta chain stems from a study of T cells after yellow fever vaccination. Broader study findings: Post-booster reappearance was seen for most primary-vaccination clones (about 96% CD4, roughly 86% CD8).

A process of 5'RACE template switching, which added a universal primer site and UMIs, was used to make TCR cDNA. TCRdb re-analysed the 5' RACE reads in MiXCR, keeping a single row per CDR3 protein. The sample has about 320,000 distinct CDR3 sequences, 3.5% to 5% seen once. This CDR3 contains 15 residues. Trimming shortened V by 3 bases and J by 4 bases, and 12 bases separated the two germline ends. CDR1 and CDR2 from the germline V gene are LGHNA and YSLEER. This clonotype was seen a handful of times. Its antigen remains unidentified. The sequence came from a man between 18 and 35 years old who received the YFV17D yellow fever vaccine. The source was PBMCs, collected 15 days after the yellow fever booster vaccination. This chain uses TRBV4-3 with TRBJ1-4; D uncertain. The CDR3 DNA sequence: TGCGCCAGCAGCCACGCACAGAACAGTAATGAAAAACTGTTTTTT. Amino acids: CASSHAQNSNEKLFF.